This T cell receptor (beta chain) was found in a study of blood T cells in healthy people across ages. The germline V and J ends were trimmed by 1 base and 4 bases, with 10 bases remaining between them. Germline V gives CDR1 KGHSH, CDR2 LQKENI. The CDR3 sequence is 14 residues long. Roughly 10 milliliters was the volume of peripheral blood drawn from each donor. Per sample, no less than 5 micrograms of total RNA were extracted. A sample-barcoded 5' primer and a J-beta primer mix were used in a second PCR of roughly 7 to 11 cycles. Every cDNA molecule carried a tag from a template-switch adaptor bearing 12 random nucleotides. TCRdb ran MiXCR on the 5' RACE reads and lists one entry per CDR3 protein. The table lists 650,000 to 950,000 distinct CDR3 sequences, approximately 48% of them singletons.

This TCR came from a man between 60 and 70 years old in good health. The chain uses TRBV18 and TRBJ1-1; D unclear. The source material was blood. The CDR3 sequence: CASSPRPRSTEAFF. The CDR3 nucleotides read TGTGCCAGCTCACCACGGCCGAGGAGCACTGAAGCTTTCTTT.